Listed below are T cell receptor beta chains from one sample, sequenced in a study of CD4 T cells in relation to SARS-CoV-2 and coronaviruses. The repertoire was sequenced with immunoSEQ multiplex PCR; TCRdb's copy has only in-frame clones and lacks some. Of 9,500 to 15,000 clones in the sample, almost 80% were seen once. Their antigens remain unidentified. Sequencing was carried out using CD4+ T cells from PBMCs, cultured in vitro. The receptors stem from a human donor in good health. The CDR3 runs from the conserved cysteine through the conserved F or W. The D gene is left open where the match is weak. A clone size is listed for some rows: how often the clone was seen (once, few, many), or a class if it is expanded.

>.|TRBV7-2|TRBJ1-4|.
CASSLTGRAGEKLFF
TGTGCCAGCAGCTTAACAGGACGGGCGGGGGAAAAACTGTTTTTT
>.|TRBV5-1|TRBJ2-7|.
CASSLSWGESYEQYF
TGCGCCAGCAGCTTGTCGTGGGGAGAGTCGTACGAGCAGTACTTC
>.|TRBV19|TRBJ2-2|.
CASSARAAGAGELFF
TGTGCCAGTAGCGCAAGGGCCGCCGGGGCCGGGGAGCTGTTTTTT
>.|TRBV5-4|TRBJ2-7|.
CASSTGGSPASYEQYF
TGTGCCAGCAGCACAGGAGGTTCCCCAGCCTCCTACGAGCAGTACTTC
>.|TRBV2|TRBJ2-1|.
CASSEAGGAWYEQFF
TGTGCCAGCAGTGAAGCGGGGGGGGCCTGGTATGAGCAGTTCTTC
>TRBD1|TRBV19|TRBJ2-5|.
CASSLTGVRVETQYF
TGTGCCAGTAGCCTGACAGGGGTGAGAGTGGAGACCCAGTACTTC
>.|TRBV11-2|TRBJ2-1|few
CASSLGAGKQFF
TGTGCCAGCAGCTTGGGCGCGGGTAAGCAGTTCTTC
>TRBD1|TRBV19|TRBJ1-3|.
CASSSGTGQRDTIYF
TGTGCCAGTAGTTCAGGGACAGGTCAGCGAGACACCATATATTTT
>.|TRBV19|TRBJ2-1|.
CASSIYRDRNEQFF
TGTGCCAGTAGTATATACAGGGACCGGAATGAGCAGTTCTTC
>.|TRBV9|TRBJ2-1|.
CASSVDPSSYNEQFF
TGTGCCAGCAGCGTAGACCCGAGCTCCTACAATGAGCAGTTCTTC
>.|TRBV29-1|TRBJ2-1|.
CSALGRHEQFF
TGCAGCGCCCTTGGGAGGCATGAGCAGTTCTTC
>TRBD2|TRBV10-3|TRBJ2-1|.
CAISRTSGDEQFF
TGTGCCATCAGCCGGACTAGCGGCGATGAGCAGTTCTTC
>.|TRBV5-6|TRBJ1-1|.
CASSSQGWVTEAFF
TGTGCCAGCAGCTCACAGGGTTGGGTCACTGAAGCTTTCTTT
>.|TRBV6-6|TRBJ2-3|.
CASTPGQTADTQYF
TGTGCCAGCACCCCCGGACAAACGGCAGATACGCAGTATTTT
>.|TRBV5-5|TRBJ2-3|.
CASSLGRNVGTDTQYF
TGTGCCAGCAGCTTGGGTAGGAACGTTGGCACAGATACGCAGTATTTT
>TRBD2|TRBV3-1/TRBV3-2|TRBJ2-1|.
CASSPNTGLAGYNEQFF
TGTGCCAGCAGCCCGAATACGGGACTAGCGGGTTACAATGAGCAGTTCTTC
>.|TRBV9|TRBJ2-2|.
CASSVLGGAVGELFF
TGTGCCAGCAGCGTTCTGGGGGGAGCGGTCGGGGAGCTGTTTTTT
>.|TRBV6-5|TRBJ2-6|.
CASSYGGLYGANVLTF
TGTGCCAGCAGTTACGGGGGGCTGTATGGGGCCAACGTCCTGACTTTC
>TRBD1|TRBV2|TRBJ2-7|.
CASTDREAYEQYF
TGTGCCAGCACGGACAGGGAGGCCTACGAGCAGTACTTC
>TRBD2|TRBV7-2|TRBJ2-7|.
CASVPVAGLSEQYF
TGTGCCAGCGTCCCGGTAGCGGGGTTGTCCGAGCAGTACTTC
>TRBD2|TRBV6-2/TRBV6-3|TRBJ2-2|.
CASSDRGVGELFF
TGTGCCAGCAGCGATCGGGGGGTCGGGGAGCTGTTTTTT
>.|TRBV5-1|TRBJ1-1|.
CASSLTGAINTEAFF
TGCGCCAGCAGCTTAACCGGGGCTATAAACACTGAAGCTTTCTTT
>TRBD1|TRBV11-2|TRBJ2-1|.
CASSPRDRDNEQFF
TGTGCCAGCAGCCCCAGGGACAGGGACAATGAGCAGTTCTTC
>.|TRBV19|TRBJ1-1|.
CASRINGWGTGTEAFF
TGTGCCAGTAGGATTAACGGATGGGGGACGGGCACTGAAGCTTTCTTT
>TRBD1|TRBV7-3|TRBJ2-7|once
CASSLSGTGNYEQYF
TGTGCCAGCAGCTTAAGTGGGACAGGGAACTACGAGCAGTACTTC
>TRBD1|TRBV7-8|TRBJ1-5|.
CASSLARWTGDRINQPQHF
TGTGCCAGCAGCTTAGCACGTTGGACAGGGGATCGGATCAATCAGCCCCAGCATTTT
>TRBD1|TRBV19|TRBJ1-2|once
CASSIETGAYGYTF
TGTGCCAGTAGTATAGAGACAGGGGCCTATGGCTACACCTTC
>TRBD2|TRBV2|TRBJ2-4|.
CASSQSSGGQIAKNIQYF
TGTGCCAGCAGCCAAAGTAGCGGGGGTCAAATAGCCAAAAACATTCAGTACTTC
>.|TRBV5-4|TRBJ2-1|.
CASLDSRSYNEQFF
TGTGCCAGCTTAGACAGCCGCTCCTACAATGAGCAGTTCTTC
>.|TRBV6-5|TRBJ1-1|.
CASRLGGQGTEAFF
TGTGCCAGCAGGTTGGGGGGGCAGGGCACTGAAGCTTTCTTT
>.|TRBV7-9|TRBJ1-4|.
CATATDTGLEKLFF
TGTGCCACCGCGACGGATACGGGATTGGAAAAACTGTTTTTT
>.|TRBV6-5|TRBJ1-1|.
CASRFGWVNTEAFF
TGTGCCAGCAGGTTTGGGTGGGTGAACACTGAAGCTTTCTTT
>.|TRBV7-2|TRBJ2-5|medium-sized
CASSFYGETQYF
TGTGCCAGCAGCTTTTATGGGGAGACCCAGTACTTC
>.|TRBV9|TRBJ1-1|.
CASSVKGDMNTEAFF
TGTGCCAGCAGCGTTAAGGGGGACATGAACACTGAAGCTTTCTTT
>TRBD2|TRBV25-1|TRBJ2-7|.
CASSPSGDYEQYF
TGTGCCAGCAGCCCTAGCGGGGACTACGAGCAGTACTTC
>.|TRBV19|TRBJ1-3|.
CASSIRQISGNTIYF
TGTGCCAGTAGTATTCGACAGATCTCTGGAAACACCATATATTTT
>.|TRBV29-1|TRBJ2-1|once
CSSLVSYNEQFF
TGCAGCTCTCTGGTCTCCTACAATGAGCAGTTCTTC
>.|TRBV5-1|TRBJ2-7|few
CASSLGGASSYEQYF
TGCGCCAGCAGCTTGGGCGGGGCGAGCTCCTACGAGCAGTACTTC
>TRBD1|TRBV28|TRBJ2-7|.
CASKQPGGWGAPGEYF
TGTGCCAGCAAACAGCCAGGGGGTTGGGGAGCCCCCGGGGAGTACTTC
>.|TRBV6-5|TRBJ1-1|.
CASSSELGEAFF
TGTGCCAGCAGCTCCGAGTTGGGTGAAGCTTTCTTT
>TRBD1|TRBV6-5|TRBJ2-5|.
CASSYWDREQETQYF
TGTGCCAGCAGTTACTGGGACAGGGAGCAAGAGACCCAGTACTTC
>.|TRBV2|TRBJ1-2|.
CASSEGWRPIYGYTF
TGTGCCAGCAGTGAGGGCTGGCGACCCATCTATGGCTACACCTTC
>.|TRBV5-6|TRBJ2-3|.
CASSQGDTQYF
TGTGCCAGCAGCCAGGGGGATACGCAGTATTTT
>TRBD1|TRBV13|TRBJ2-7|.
CASSRLAGGTEYEQYF
TGTGCCAGCAGCAGGTTAGCAGGGGGTACAGAATACGAGCAGTACTTC
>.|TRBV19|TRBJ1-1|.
CASSPTTAMWNTEAFF
TGTGCCAGTAGTCCCACGACCGCTATGTGGAACACTGAAGCTTTCTTT
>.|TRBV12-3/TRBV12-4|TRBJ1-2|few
CASSLRSYYGYTF
TGTGCCAGCAGTTTAAGGTCTTACTATGGCTACACCTTC
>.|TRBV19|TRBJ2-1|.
CASSWSSSRRGAEQFF
TGTGCCAGTAGTTGGAGTAGTTCCCGGAGAGGGGCTGAGCAGTTCTTC